These 29 T cell receptor beta chains were all obtained from the same sample, sequenced in a study of blood T cell repertoires in COVID-19. TCRdb's copy holds only in-frame clones and misses some; the assay was immunoSEQ multiplex PCR. The repertoire holds some 270,000 clones, about 90% seen once, with 3.1% in the top ten. The sample comprised PBMCs or T cells enriched from blood (not recorded which). These receptors were taken from a woman between 40 and 55 years old who had been exposed to COVID-19.

The chain has TRBV6-5 and TRBJ1-6, with D possibly matching TRBD1 (5 bases). This CDR3 spans 14 amino acids. Between the trimmed V and J ends, which lost 6 bases and 7 bases, there was a span of 13 bases. CDR1 and CDR2 from the germline V gene are MNHEY and SVGAGI. CDR3 region: CASRLRVTNSPLHF. Here the CDR3 DNA reads TGTGCCAGCAGACTCAGGGTAACGAATTCACCCCTCCACTTT.

The V gene is TRBV19, the J gene TRBJ1-5; D possibly corresponds to TRBD1 (6 bases). Germline CDR1 LNHDA, CDR2 SQIVND (reference sequence). This CDR3 is built from 15 residues. Trimming stripped 0 bases from V and 3 bases from J, with 9 bases between. The CDR3 sequence is CASSIEGGANQPQHF. In DNA form, the CDR3 reads TGTGCCAGTAGTATAGAAGGGGGAGCCAATCAGCCCCAGCATTTT.

This sequence joins TRBV11-3 and TRBJ2-3; 9 bases are shared with TRBD2. Germline CDR1 SGHNT, CDR2 YENEEA. The J segment lost 6 bases and the V segment lost 1 base, leaving 8 bases of the junction unmatched. The CDR3 loop spans 16 amino acids. CDR3 in DNA: TGTGCCAGCAGCTTAGGTGCGGGGGGGGTCTTGGATACGCAGTATTTT. Protein sequence: CASSLGAGGVLDTQYF.

This chain links TRBV7-9 with TRBJ2-3; TRBD1 matches at 8 bases. Per germline, CDR1 SEHNR and CDR2 FQNEAQ (reference sequence). The junction had 6 bases not matched to a gene; V was cut back by 6 bases and J by 4 bases. The CDR3 spans 14 residues. Here the CDR3 DNA reads TGTGCCAGCAGTAATGGACAGGGCTCAGATACGCAGTATTTT. It codes for CASSNGQGSDTQYF.

This CDR3 is CASSPGLAGVYEQYF. The CDR3 nucleotides read TGTGCCAGCTCACCGGGTCTAGCGGGGGTCTACGAGCAGTACTTC. The chain is built from TRBV18 and TRBJ2-7; 10 bases agree with TRBD2. This CDR3 contains 15 residues. V was pared by 3 bases and J by 3 bases, with 5 bases of the junction left unmatched. Germline V gives CDR1 KGHSH, CDR2 LQKENI.

The rearrangement joins TRBV7-8 to TRBJ1-2, with a possible D match to TRBD1 (6 bases). V was trimmed by 5 bases and J by 1 base, leaving 14 bases between them. The length of the CDR3 is 15 residues. Germline V CDR1 and CDR2: SGHVS, FQNEAQ. The CDR3 spells CASSAVDSYNYGYTF. The CDR3 nucleotides read TGTGCCAGCAGCGCGGTGGACAGTTATAACTATGGCTACACCTTC.

The chain carries TRBV7-2 and TRBJ2-3, with TRBD2 as a possible D gene (6 bases). The CDR3 sequence is 16 residues long. Germline loops: CDR1 SGHTA, CDR2 FQGNSA. V shed 2 bases and J shed 9 bases, with 21 bases lying between them. The CDR3, as DNA: TGTGCCAGCAGCTTATCCCCCAGACTAGACGGGGAGACGCAGTATTTT. The encoded protein is CASSLSPRLDGETQYF.

This chain connects TRBV19 to TRBJ1-2; D is ambiguous. Germline lookup yields CDR1 LNHDA and CDR2 SQIVND (reference sequence). The length of the CDR3 is 14 residues. V shed 8 bases and J shed 4 bases, with 17 bases lying between them. The CDR3 is CASEMESRGYGYTF. In DNA form, the CDR3 reads TGTGCCAGTGAAATGGAAAGCCGGGGCTATGGCTACACCTTC.

V usage is TRBV6-6 and J usage is TRBJ1-1; no reliable D call. The CDR3 length is 14 residues. CDR1 and CDR2 (germline): MNHNY, SVGAGI (reference sequence). The germline V and J ends were trimmed by 4 bases and 1 base, with 10 bases remaining between them. The CDR3 sequence: CASSFGSKNTEAFF. As DNA, the CDR3 is TGTGCCAGCAGTTTCGGGTCTAAGAACACTGAAGCTTTCTTT.

V is TRBV7-2 and J is TRBJ1-5; D may be TRBD1 (5 bases). V was trimmed by 1 base and J by 3 bases, leaving 13 bases between them. The CDR3 is 16 residues long. Germline CDR1 reads SGHTA; CDR2 reads FQGNSA. The CDR3, as DNA: TGTGCCAGCAGCTTAGATTCCACAGGTCACAATCAGCCCCAGCATTTT. This gives the protein CASSLDSTGHNQPQHF.

The chain joins TRBV29-1 to TRBJ1-5, with a tentative D call TRBD1 (6 bases). Trimming took 4 bases from V and 5 from J, leaving 12 bases between them. The CDR3 loop spans 13 amino acids. The V gene's germline CDR1 is SQVTM and CDR2 ANQGSEA. Here the CDR3 DNA reads TGCAGCGTTGCCCCTGGGGGCGATCAGCCCCAGCATTTT. It encodes CSVAPGGDQPQHF.

The chain recombines TRBV11-3 with TRBJ1-1, with TRBD1 matching 7 bases. Per the germline V gene, CDR1 is SGHNT and CDR2 is YENEEA. After removal of 6 bases from V and 3 bases from J, the junction contained 7 bases not matched to a gene. This CDR3 region has 14 residues. CDR3 amino acids: CASRRQGGYTEAFF. For the CDR3, the DNA is TGTGCCAGCAGGCGACAGGGCGGATACACTGAAGCTTTCTTT.

This clone was seen just once. This chain links TRBV4-3 with TRBJ1-1; 7 bases agree with TRBD1. With V trimmed by 4 bases and J by 5 bases, 7 bases remained unmatched. The CDR3 consists of 14 residues. The germline CDR1 and CDR2 sequences are LGHNA and YSLEER. The CDR3, as DNA: TGCGCCAGCAGCCTTGACAGGGCGGGTACTGAAGCTTTCTTT. Encoded protein: CASSLDRAGTEAFF.

The chain joins TRBV12-3 or TRBV12-4 to TRBJ1-2; weak D call: TRBD1 (6 bases). With 10 bases removed from V and 6 bases from J, the gap between germline ends came to 18 bases. The CDR3 is made up of 13 amino acids. CDR3 nucleotides: TGTGCCACACGGCTCGGGACATCTGATGGCTACACCTTC. As protein: CATRLGTSDGYTF.

A few counts support this clone. The chain combines TRBV4-2 with TRBJ1-5; 8 bases are shared with TRBD1. J gave up 3 bases and V 1 base, and 5 bases lay outside the gene matches. Germline CDR1 reads LGHNA; CDR2 reads YNFKEQ. This CDR3 contains 16 residues. For the CDR3, the DNA is TGTGCCAGCAGCCAAGGTACAGGGGGAGACAATCAGCCCCAGCATTTT. Protein sequence: CASSQGTGGDNQPQHF.

The CDR3 loop is CSVEPPRGRGTDTQYF. The CDR3 DNA follows: TGCAGCGTTGAGCCACCCAGGGGAAGAGGCACAGATACGCAGTATTTT. The gene calls are TRBV29-1 and TRBJ2-3; D is possibly TRBD1 (6 bases). The V gene's germline CDR1 is SQVTM and CDR2 ANQGSEA. There are 16 residues in the CDR3. V shed 3 bases and J shed 1 base, with 17 bases lying between them.

The rearrangement uses TRBV27 and TRBJ1-6, with D uncertain. V was trimmed by 4 bases and J by 7 bases, leaving 8 bases between them. Germline V lookup: CDR1 MNHEY, CDR2 SMNVEV (reference sequence). CDR3 length equals 13 residues. The CDR3 bases are TGTGCCAGCAGTTACGGTTTAAATTCACCCCTCCACTTT. It yields the protein CASSYGLNSPLHF.

This chain joins TRBV13 and TRBJ1-3; D call uncertain. Trimming cost V 2 bases and J 4 bases, with 9 bases left between them. This CDR3 comprises 14 residues. The germline CDR1 and CDR2 sequences are PRHDT and FYEKMQ (reference sequence). This CDR3 reads CASSLLPQGNTIYF. For the CDR3, the DNA is TGTGCCAGCAGCTTACTGCCTCAGGGAAACACCATATATTTT.

This chain uses TRBV24-1 with TRBJ2-5; possible D gene TRBD2, 6 bases. This CDR3 is 13 amino acids long. The germline V gene encodes CDR1 KGHDR and CDR2 SFDVKD. The germline V and J ends were trimmed by 4 bases and 3 bases, with 8 bases remaining between them. The CDR3 reads CATSEGGEETQYF. DNA for the CDR3: TGTGCCACCAGTGAAGGAGGGGAAGAGACCCAGTACTTC.

The chain has TRBV10-3 and TRBJ2-2; the D gene is possibly TRBD2 (5 bases). The V gene lost 2 bases and the J gene lost 4 bases, with 17 bases spanning the gap. Germline CDR1 and CDR2: ENHRY and SYGVKD. This CDR3 comprises 17 residues. CDR3 residues: CAISEPNSRGFTGELFF. The CDR3 coding sequence is TGTGCCATCAGTGAGCCCAACTCCAGAGGGTTCACCGGGGAGCTGTTTTTT.

J is TRBJ1-2 and V is TRBV7-2; 10 bases map to TRBD1. The CDR3 contains 16 residues. Germline V CDR1 and CDR2: SGHTA, FQGNSA. V was clipped by 2 bases and J by 2 bases; unmatched bases: 5. CDR3: CASSLPTGQGNYGYTF. The CDR3 bases are TGTGCCAGCAGCTTACCCACGGGACAGGGGAACTATGGCTACACCTTC.

This sequence joins TRBV6-5 and TRBJ2-5; TRBD2 might be the D (5 bases). The CDR3 totals 14 residues. Between the trimmed V and J ends, which lost 4 bases and 7 bases, there was a span of 16 bases. Germline V gene sequence: CDR1 MNHEY, CDR2 SVGAGI. CDR3 residues: CASSSTATGGTQYF. The CDR3 coding sequence is TGTGCCAGCAGTTCGACGGCGACCGGAGGGACCCAGTACTTC.

This clone was counted once. This rearrangement joins TRBV4-1 to TRBJ1-5; TRBD1 agrees at 9 bases. The CDR3 runs 19 residues. Losses at the gene ends were 1 base for V and 0 bases for J; bases not matched to a gene: 10. Germline-derived CDR1 and CDR2 are MGHRA and YSYEKL. The CDR3 DNA sequence: TGCGCCAGCAGCCAAGTACCGGGACAGGGATCTTATAGCAATCAGCCCCAGCATTTT. Translated, it gives CASSQVPGQGSYSNQPQHF.

The J gene is TRBJ2-7, the V gene TRBV13; 7 bases line up with TRBD2. The J segment lost 0 bases and the V segment lost 1 base, leaving 3 bases of the junction unmatched. This CDR3 is 15 amino acids long. Germline-derived CDR1 and CDR2 are PRHDT and FYEKMQ (reference sequence). The CDR3 loop is CASSLVPSGSYEQYF. The CDR3 nucleotides read TGTGCCAGCAGCTTAGTACCTAGCGGCTCCTACGAGCAGTACTTC.

The chain carries TRBV9 and TRBJ1-1; 12 nucleotides line up with TRBD1. J gave up 5 bases and V 3 bases, and 2 bases lay outside the gene matches. The CDR3 consists of 14 residues. The germline gives CDR1 SGDLS, CDR2 YYNGEE. This chain's CDR3 is CASSAGQGATEAFF. The CDR3 DNA is TGTGCCAGCAGCGCGGGACAGGGGGCTACTGAAGCTTTCTTT.

The chain couples TRBV11-3 to TRBJ2-7; TRBD1 agrees at 9 bases. Per the germline V gene, CDR1 is SGHNT and CDR2 is YENEEA. The CDR3 is 14 residues long. V lost 4 bases and J lost 6; bases outside the gene matches: 7. CDR3 protein: CASSSRRQGGEQYF. In nucleotides, the CDR3 is TGTGCCAGCAGCTCTAGACGACAGGGGGGCGAGCAGTACTTC.

V and J are TRBV2 and TRBJ1-5, with D tentatively TRBD1 (5 bases). This CDR3 has 15 residues. V was shortened by 5 bases and J by 3 bases, with 14 bases between the two germline ends. Germline V gene lookup returns CDR1 SNHLY and CDR2 FYNNEI. The CDR3 sequence: CASSTGTGDNQPQHF. The CDR3 DNA reads as TGTGCCAGCAGTACAGGCACTGGGGACAATCAGCCCCAGCATTTT.

The V call is TRBV7-9, the J call TRBJ2-3, with 8 nucleotides matching TRBD1. The germline V gene encodes CDR1 SEHNR and CDR2 FQNEAQ (reference sequence). J gave up 1 base and V 6 bases, and 3 bases lay outside the gene matches. The length of the CDR3 is 14 residues. CDR3 DNA: TGTGCCAGCAGTAGACAGGGGCGCACAGATACGCAGTATTTT. It translates to CASSRQGRTDTQYF.

The chain is built from TRBV29-1 and TRBJ1-2; 8 nucleotides agree with TRBD1. J lost 7 bases, V lost 7 bases, and 17 bases had no gene match. The CDR3 runs to 15 residues. Germline V gene sequence: CDR1 SQVTM, CDR2 ANQGSEA. The CDR3 DNA reads TGCAGCGCGGACAGGGACAGTGGTCTAAGAGCTGGCTACACCTTC. This codes for CSADRDSGLRAGYTF.